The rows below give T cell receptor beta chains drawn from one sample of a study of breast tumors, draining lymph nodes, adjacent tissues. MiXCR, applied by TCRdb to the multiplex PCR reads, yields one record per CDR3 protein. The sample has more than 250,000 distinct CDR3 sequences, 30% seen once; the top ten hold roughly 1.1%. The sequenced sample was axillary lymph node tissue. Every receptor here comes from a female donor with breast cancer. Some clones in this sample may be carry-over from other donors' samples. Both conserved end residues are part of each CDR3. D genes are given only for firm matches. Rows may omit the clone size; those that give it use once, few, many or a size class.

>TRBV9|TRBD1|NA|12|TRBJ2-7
CARDRDAYEQCF
TGTGCCAGGGACAGGGACGCCTACGAGCAGTGCTTC
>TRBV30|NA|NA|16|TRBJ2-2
CAWSVRGYSGSGELFF
TGTGCCTGGAGTGTACGAGGGTACTCGGGTTCCGGGGAGCTGTTTTTT
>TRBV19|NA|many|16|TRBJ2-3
CASSTLAGQGTDTQYF
TGTGCCAGTAGTACCCTAGCGGGACAGGGCACAGATACGCAGTATTTT
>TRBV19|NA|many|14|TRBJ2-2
CASSGHANTGELFF
TGTGCCAGTAGCGGGCACGCGAACACCGGGGAGCTGTTTTTT
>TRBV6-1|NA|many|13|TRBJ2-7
CASSREGVHEQYF
TGTGCCAGCAGTCGAGAGGGGGTTCACGAGCAGTACTTC
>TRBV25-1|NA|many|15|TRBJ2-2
CASSEYRGRTGELFF
TGTGCCAGCAGTGAATACAGGGGCCGGACCGGGGAGCTGTTTTTT
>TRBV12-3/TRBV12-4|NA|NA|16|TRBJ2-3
CASTSSGLSPTDTQYF
TGTGCCAGCACCTCCTCGGGACTTTCCCCCACAGATACGCAGTATTTT
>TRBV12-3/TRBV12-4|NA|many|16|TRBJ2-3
CASTLGARGMADTQYF
TGTGCCAGCACTTTAGGGGCTAGGGGCATGGCAGATACGCAGTATTTT
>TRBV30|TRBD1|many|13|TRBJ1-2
CAWRETGAGGYTF
TGTGCCTGGAGAGAAACAGGGGCGGGCGGCTACACCTTC
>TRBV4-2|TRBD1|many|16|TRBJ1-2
CASSQDRGSTAGGYTF
TGTGCCAGCAGCCAAGACAGGGGGAGCACAGCAGGAGGCTACACCTTC
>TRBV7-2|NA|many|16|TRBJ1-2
CASSLGGTGSSYGYTF
TGTGCCAGCAGCTTAGGGGGGACCGGGTCAAGCTATGGCTACACCTTC
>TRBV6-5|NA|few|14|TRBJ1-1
CASSYGAMNTEAFF
TGTGCCAGCAGTTACGGGGCCATGAACACTGAAGCTTTCTTT
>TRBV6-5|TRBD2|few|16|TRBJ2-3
CASSYGASGTVDTQYF
TGTGCCAGCAGTTACGGGGCTAGCGGGACCGTGGATACGCAGTATTTT
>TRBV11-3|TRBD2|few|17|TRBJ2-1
CASSLAPPWAGAPEQFF
TGTGCCAGCAGCTTAGCCCCCCCCTGGGCGGGAGCGCCTGAGCAGTTCTTC
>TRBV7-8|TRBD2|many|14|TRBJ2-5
CASSLGSGRFPQYF
TGTGCCAGCAGCTTAGGTAGCGGGAGATTCCCCCAGTACTTC
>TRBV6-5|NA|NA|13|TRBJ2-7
CASSYGQESEQYF
TGTGCCAGCAGTTACGGGCAAGAATCGGAGCAGTACTTC
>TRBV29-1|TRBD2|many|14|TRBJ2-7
CSVVWTSSSYEQYF
TGCAGCGTTGTATGGACTAGCAGTTCCTACGAGCAGTACTTC
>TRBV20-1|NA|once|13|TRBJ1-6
CSAKRNTRSPLHF
TGCAGTGCTAAGCGGAACACGAGGTCACCCCTCCACTTT
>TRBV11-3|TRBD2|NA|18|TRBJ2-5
CASSLAQGLAGGQETQYF
TGTGCCAGCAGCTTAGCCCAGGGACTAGCGGGAGGCCAAGAGACCCAGTACTTC
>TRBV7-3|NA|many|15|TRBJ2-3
CASSLMLGSTDTQYF
TGTGCCAGCAGCTTAATGCTAGGGAGCACAGATACGCAGTATTTT
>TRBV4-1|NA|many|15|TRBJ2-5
CASSPQYRGGETQYF
TGCGCCAGCAGCCCTCAATACCGCGGTGGGGAGACCCAGTACTTC
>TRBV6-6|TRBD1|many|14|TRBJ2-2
CASSYGQGAGELFF
TGTGCCAGCAGTTACGGACAGGGAGCCGGGGAGCTGTTTTTT
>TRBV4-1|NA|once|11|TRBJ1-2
CASSQGRGYTF
TGCGCCAGCAGCCAAGGACGGGGCTACACCTTC
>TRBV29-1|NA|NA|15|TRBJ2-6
CSGGRRGRGGNVLTF
TGCAGCGGGGGTCGGAGGGGCAGGGGAGGCAACGTCCTGACTTTC
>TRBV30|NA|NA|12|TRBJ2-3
CAWANGPDTQYF
TGTGCCTGGGCTAACGGCCCAGATACGCAGTATTTT
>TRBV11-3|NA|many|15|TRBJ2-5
CASSLGLDRTETQYF
TGTGCCAGCAGCTTAGGACTAGATCGTACAGAGACCCAGTACTTC
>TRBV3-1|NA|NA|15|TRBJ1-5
CASSQDGTKNQPQHF
TGTGCCAGCAGCCAAGACGGGACAAAAAATCAGCCCCAGCATTTT
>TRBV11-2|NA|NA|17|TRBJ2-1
CASSSRWGPASYNEQFF
TGTGCCAGCAGCTCAAGATGGGGGCCGGCCTCCTACAATGAGCAGTTCTTC
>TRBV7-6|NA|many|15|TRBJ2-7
CASSLAQDTSYEQYF
TGTGCCAGCAGCTTAGCTCAGGACACCTCGTACGAGCAGTACTTC
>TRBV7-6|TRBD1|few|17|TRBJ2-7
CASSLGGWRASSYEQYF
TGTGCCAGCAGTTTAGGGGGCTGGCGAGCCAGCTCCTACGAGCAGTACTTC
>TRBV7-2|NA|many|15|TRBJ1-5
CASSLGRGNHQPQHF
TGTGCCAGCAGCTTAGGCAGGGGCAACCATCAGCCCCAGCATTTT
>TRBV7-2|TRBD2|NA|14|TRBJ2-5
CASGQAGGQETQYF
TGTGCCAGCGGGCAAGCGGGAGGACAGGAGACCCAGTACTTC
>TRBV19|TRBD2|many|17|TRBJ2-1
CASSPTSGRFMRNEQFF
TGTGCCAGTAGTCCTACTAGCGGGAGATTCATGAGGAATGAGCAGTTCTTC
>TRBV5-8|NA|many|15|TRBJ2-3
CASSLWLAVADTQYF
TGTGCCAGCAGCTTGTGGCTAGCTGTCGCAGATACGCAGTATTTT